This T cell receptor (beta chain) was retrieved from a study of cytomegalovirus exposure and HLA in healthy donors. With 60 Vbeta and 13 Jbeta primers, the PCR was carried out. Clones were sequenced by immunoSEQ multiplex PCR, and TCRdb holds only the in-frame ones, with some missing. The sample holds tens of thousands of clones; approximately 84% are singletons and the top ten take 2% to 2.5%. The CDR3 is made up of 15 amino acids. Germline V lookup: CDR1 SNHLY, CDR2 FYNNEI. The junction had 6 bases not matched to a gene; V was cut back by 6 bases and J by 1 base. With respect to this clone: Other DNA sequences in this sample translate to the same CDR3.

Source material: PBMCs. This chain connects TRBV2 to TRBJ1-1, with 9 bases identical to TRBD1. The sequence was collected from a woman in her forties or fifties in good health and CMV-seronegative. CDR3 DNA sequence: TGTGCCAGCAGCGCAAGGACAGGGGAGAACACTGAAGCTTTCTTT. Protein product: CASSARTGENTEAFF.